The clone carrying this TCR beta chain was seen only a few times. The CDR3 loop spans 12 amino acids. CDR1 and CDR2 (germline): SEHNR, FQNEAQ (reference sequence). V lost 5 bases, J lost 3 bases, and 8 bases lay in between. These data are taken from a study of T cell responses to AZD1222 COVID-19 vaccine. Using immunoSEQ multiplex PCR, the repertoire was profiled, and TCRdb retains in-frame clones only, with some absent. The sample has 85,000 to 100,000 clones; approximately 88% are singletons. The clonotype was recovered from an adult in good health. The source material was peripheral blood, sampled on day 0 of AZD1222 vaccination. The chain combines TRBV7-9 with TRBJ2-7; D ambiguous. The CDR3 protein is CASSETGYEQYF. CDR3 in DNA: TGTGCCAGCAGCGAAACTGGCTACGAGCAGTACTTC.